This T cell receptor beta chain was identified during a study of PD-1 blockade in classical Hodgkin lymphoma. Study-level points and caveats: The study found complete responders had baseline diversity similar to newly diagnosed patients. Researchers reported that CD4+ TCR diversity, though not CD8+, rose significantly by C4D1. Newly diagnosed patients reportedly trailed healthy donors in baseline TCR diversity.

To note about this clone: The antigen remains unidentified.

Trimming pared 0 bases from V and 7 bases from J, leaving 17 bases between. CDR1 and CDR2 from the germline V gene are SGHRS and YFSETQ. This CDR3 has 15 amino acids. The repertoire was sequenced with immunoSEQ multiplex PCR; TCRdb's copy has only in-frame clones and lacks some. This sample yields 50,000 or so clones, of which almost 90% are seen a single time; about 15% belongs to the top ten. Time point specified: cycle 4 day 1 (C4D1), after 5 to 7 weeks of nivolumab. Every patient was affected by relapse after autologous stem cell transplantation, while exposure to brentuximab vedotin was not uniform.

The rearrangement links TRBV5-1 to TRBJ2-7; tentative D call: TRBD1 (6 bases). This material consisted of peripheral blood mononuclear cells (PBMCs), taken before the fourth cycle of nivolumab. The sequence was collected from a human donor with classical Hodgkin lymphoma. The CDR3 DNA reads TGCGCCAGCAGCTTGGGTGAGACAGGTCCTAGGGAGCAGTACTTC. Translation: CASSLGETGPREQYF.